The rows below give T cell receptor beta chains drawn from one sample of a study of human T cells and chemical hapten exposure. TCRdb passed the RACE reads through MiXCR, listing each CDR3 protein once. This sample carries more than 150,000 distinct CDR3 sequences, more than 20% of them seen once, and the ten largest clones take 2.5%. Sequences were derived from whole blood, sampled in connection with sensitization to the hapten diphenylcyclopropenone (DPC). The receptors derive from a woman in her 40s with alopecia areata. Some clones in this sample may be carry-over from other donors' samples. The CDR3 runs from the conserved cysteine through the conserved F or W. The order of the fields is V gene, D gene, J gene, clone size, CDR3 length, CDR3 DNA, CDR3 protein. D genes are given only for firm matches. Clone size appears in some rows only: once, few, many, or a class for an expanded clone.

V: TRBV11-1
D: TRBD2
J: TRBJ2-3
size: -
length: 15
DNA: TGTGCCAGCAGACGTCTAGCGGGAGGATCAGATACGCAGTATTTT
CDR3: CASRRLAGGSDTQYF

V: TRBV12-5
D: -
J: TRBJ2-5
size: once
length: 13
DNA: TGTGCTAGTGGTTTGGGTGCAGAGCAGACCCAGTACTTC
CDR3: CASGLGAEQTQYF

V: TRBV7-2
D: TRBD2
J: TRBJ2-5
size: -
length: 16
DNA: TGTGCCAGCAGCTTAGTGCCAGCGGGGAACCAAGAGACCCAGTACTTC
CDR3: CASSLVPAGNQETQYF

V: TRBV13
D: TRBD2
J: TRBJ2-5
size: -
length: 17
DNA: TGTGCCAGCAGCTCCGAGACTAGCGGGAGACGAGTGGAGACCCAGTACTTC
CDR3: CASSSETSGRRVETQYF

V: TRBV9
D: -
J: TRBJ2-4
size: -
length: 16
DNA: TGTGCCAGCAGCCAGCAGGCAGGTATATCCAAAAACATTCAGTACTTC
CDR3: CASSQQAGISKNIQYF

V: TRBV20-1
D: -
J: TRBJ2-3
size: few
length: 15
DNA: TGCAGTGCTAGTTATGAAGCCGCCGCTGCAGATACGCAGTATTTT
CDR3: CSASYEAAAADTQYF

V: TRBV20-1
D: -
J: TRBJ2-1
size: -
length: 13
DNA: TGCAGTGCTAGTAAGCCCTCCTACAATGAGCAGTTCTTC
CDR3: CSASKPSYNEQFF

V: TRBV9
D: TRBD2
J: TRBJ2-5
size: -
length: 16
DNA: TGTGCCAGCAGCCCCGGAGGGACTAGCGGGAGAGAGACCCAGTACTTC
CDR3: CASSPGGTSGRETQYF

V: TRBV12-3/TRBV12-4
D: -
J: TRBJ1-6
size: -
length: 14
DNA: TGTGCCAGCAGCCGGGGGAGGGGGAATTCACCCCTCCACTTT
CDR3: CASSRGRGNSPLHF

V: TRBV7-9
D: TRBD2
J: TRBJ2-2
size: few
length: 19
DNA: TGTGCCAGCAGCCAGGCCCATCTCTGGACTAGCGGGAGTTCCGGGGAGCTGTTTTTT
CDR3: CASSQAHLWTSGSSGELFF

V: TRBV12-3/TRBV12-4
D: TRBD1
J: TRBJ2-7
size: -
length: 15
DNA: TGTGCCAGCAGTTTAAGGGGGCGGACAGCTGACGAGCAGTACTTC
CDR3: CASSLRGRTADEQYF

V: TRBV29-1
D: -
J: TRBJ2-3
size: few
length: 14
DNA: TGCAGCGCGGACAATGGAGTACGCACAGATACGCAGTATTTT
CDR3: CSADNGVRTDTQYF

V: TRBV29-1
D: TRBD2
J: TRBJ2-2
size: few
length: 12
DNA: TGCAGCGTTGAAGAAGTCAGCGGGAGGCTCCTTTTT
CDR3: CSVEEVSGRLLF

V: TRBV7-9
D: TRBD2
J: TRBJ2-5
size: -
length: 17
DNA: TGTGCCAGCAGCCCATTAACCGGGACTAGCGGGAGAGAGACCCAGTACTTC
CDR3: CASSPLTGTSGRETQYF

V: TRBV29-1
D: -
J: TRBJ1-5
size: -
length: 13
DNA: TGCAGCGGAGCCACCCCCTCAAATCAGCCCCAGCATTTT
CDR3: CSGATPSNQPQHF

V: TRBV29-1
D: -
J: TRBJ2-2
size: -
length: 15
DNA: TGCAGCGTTGAAGTCCCGGGACTCGACACCGGGGAGCTGTTTTTT
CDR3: CSVEVPGLDTGELFF

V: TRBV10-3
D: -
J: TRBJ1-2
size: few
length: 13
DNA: TGTGCCAGCCATCAGGTGGGCAGCTATGGCTACACCTTC
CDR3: CASHQVGSYGYTF

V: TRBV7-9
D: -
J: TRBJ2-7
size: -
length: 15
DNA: TGTGCCAGCAGCAAAGCAGGAGGGCCGATCTACGAGCAGTACTTC
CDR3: CASSKAGGPIYEQYF

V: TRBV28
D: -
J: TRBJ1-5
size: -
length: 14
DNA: TGTGCCAGCATCAGACACCCTAGCAATCAGCCCCAGCATTTT
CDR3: CASIRHPSNQPQHF

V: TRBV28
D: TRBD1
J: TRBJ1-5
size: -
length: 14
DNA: TGTGCCAGCAGTTCCCGGGACAGGGATCAGCCCCAGCATTTT
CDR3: CASSSRDRDQPQHF

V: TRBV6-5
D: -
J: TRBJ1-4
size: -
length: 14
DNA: TGTGCCAGCCGATCCCCTGCAACTAATGAAAAACTGTTTTTT
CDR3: CASRSPATNEKLFF

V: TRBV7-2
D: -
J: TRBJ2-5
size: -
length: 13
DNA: TGTGCCAGCAGCTTAAACAGGCAAGAGACCCAGTACTTC
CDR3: CASSLNRQETQYF

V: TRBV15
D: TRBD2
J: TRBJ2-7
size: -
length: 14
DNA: TGTGCCACCAGCAGTGCCTTAGCGGGAGCGGCCGTTAGATTC
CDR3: CATSSALAGAAVRF

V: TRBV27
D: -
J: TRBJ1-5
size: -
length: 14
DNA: TGTGCCAGCAGTTTATCCCCCACCTCGGGGCCCCAGCATTTT
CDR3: CASSLSPTSGPQHF

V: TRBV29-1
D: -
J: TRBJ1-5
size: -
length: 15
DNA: TGCAGCGTTGTGGTCGACACTGGATCCTCTCAGCCCCAGCATTTT
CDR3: CSVVVDTGSSQPQHF

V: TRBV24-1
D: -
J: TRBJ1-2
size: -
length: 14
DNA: TGTGCCACCAGTGAGCCGACAGCTACTTATGGCTACACCTTC
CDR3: CATSEPTATYGYTF

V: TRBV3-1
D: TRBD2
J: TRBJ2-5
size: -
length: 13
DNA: TGTGCCAGCAGCCCCGGACTAGCGGGAGTCCCGTACTTC
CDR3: CASSPGLAGVPYF

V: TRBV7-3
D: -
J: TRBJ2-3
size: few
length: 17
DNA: TGTGCCAGCAGCTTAGGACGTGGGGGGCCTAGCACAGATACGCAGTATTTT
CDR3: CASSLGRGGPSTDTQYF

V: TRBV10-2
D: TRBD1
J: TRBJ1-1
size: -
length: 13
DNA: TGCGCCAGTTCCCGGGACAGGGGGCTTCCAGCTTTCTTT
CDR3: CASSRDRGLPAFF

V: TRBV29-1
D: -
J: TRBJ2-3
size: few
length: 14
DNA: TGCAGCGTTGGGAAGGGGCAAAGGACAGATACGCAGTATTTT
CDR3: CSVGKGQRTDTQYF

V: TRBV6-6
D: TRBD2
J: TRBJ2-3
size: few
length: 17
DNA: TGTGCCAGCAGTTACGAATCCGGGAGGGGGAGATTAGATACGCAGTATTTT
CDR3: CASSYESGRGRLDTQYF

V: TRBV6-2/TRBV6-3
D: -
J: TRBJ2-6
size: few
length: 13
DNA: TGTGCCAGCAACCGGGCTGGGGCCAACGTCCTGACTTTC
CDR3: CASNRAGANVLTF

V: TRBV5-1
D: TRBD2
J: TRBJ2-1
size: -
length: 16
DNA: TGCGCCAGCAGCTTGGATTTCCTAGCGGGCGGGAATGAGCAGTTCTTC
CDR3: CASSLDFLAGGNEQFF

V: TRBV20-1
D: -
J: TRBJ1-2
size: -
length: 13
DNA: TGCAGTGCTAGAGATCCCAGGAGCTATGGCTACACCTTC
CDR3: CSARDPRSYGYTF

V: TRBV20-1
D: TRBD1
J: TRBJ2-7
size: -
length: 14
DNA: TGCAGTCCGGTAGGACAGGGGGCAGGAGTCGAGCAGTACTTC
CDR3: CSPVGQGAGVEQYF

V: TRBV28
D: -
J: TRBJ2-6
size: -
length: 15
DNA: TGTGCCAGCACTTCGGCAAGTACTGGGGCCAACGTCCTGACTTTC
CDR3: CASTSASTGANVLTF

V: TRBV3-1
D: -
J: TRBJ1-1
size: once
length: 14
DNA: TGTGCCAGCAGCCAAGTACCAGGGGCGAGAGAAGCTTTCTTT
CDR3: CASSQVPGAREAFF

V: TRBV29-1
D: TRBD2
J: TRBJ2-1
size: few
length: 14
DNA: TGCAGCGTTGTGTCTAGCGGGGGAAGCGGTGAGCAGTTCTTC
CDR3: CSVVSSGGSGEQFF

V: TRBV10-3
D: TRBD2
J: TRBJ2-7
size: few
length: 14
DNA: TGTGCCATCAGAATAGCGGGAAGCTCCTACGAGCAGTACTTC
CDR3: CAIRIAGSSYEQYF

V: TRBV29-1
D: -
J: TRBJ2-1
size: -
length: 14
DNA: TGCAGCGTTGAAGATGGCGCCGGCGGCAATGAGCAGTTCTTC
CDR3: CSVEDGAGGNEQFF

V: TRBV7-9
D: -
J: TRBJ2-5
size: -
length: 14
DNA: TGTGCCAGCAGCTTAGGTTGGGACTTGGGGACCCAGTACTTC
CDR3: CASSLGWDLGTQYF

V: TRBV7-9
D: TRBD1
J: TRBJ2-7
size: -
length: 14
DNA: TGTGCCAGCAGCTTATCCTCAGGGGGTCACGAGCAGTACTTC
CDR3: CASSLSSGGHEQYF

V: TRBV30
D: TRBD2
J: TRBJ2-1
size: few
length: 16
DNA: TGTGCCTGGAGTGGGACTAGCGGGAGGAGTTACAATGAGCAGTTCTTC
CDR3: CAWSGTSGRSYNEQFF

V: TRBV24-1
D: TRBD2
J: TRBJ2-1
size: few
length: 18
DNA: TGTGCCACCAGTGAACCCCAGACTAGCGGGAGGACCTACAATGAGCAGTTCTTC
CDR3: CATSEPQTSGRTYNEQFF

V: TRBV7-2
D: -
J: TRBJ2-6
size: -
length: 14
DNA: TGTGCCAGCGCGCCGAGCTCTGGGGCCAACGTCCTGACTTTC
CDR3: CASAPSSGANVLTF

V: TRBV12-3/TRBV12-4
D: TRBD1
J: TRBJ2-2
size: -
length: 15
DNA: TGTGCCAGCAGTTCACAGGGGATTGGCACCGGGGAGCTGTTTTTT
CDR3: CASSSQGIGTGELFF

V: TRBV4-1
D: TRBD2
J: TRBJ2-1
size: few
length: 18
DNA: TGCGCCAGCAGCCAAGCCTTAGCGGGAGACCACGAGGTCGATGAGCAGTTCTTC
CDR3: CASSQALAGDHEVDEQFF

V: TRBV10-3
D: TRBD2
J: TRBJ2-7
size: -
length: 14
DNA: TGTGCCATCAGGACTAGCGGGAACTCTTACGAGCAGTACTTC
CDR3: CAIRTSGNSYEQYF

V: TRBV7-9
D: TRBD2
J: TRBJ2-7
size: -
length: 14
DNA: TGTGCCAGCAGCTTAGATAGCGGGGGCCACGAGCAGTACTTC
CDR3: CASSLDSGGHEQYF

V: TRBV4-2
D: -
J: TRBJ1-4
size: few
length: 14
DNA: TGTGCCAGCAGCCCCTCGACAGTTAATGAAAAACTGTTTTTT
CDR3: CASSPSTVNEKLFF

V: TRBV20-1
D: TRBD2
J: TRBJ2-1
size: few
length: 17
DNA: TGCAGTGCTAGAGATCTAGTAAAAGCGGGAGGGCTGGATGAGCAGTTCTTC
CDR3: CSARDLVKAGGLDEQFF

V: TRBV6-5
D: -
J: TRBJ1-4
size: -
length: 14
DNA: TGTGCCAGCAGAGTGACAGTTTACAATGAAAAACTGTTTTTT
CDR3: CASRVTVYNEKLFF

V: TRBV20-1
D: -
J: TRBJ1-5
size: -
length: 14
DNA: TGCAGTGCTAGCACGGGGGAAATCCGCCAGCCCCAGCATTTT
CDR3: CSASTGEIRQPQHF